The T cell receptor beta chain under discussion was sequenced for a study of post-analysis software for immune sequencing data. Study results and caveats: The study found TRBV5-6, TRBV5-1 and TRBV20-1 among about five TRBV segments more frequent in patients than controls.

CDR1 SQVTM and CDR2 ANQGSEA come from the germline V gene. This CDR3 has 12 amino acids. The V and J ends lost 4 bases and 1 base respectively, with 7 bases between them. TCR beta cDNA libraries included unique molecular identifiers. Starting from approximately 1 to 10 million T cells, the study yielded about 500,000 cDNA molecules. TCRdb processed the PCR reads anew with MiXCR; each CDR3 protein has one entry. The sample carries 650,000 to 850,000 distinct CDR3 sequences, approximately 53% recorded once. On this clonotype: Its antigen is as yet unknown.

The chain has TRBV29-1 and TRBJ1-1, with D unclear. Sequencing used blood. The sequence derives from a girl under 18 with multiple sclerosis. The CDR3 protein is CSVVFENTEAFF. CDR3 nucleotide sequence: TGCAGCGTTGTCTTCGAGAACACTGAAGCTTTCTTT.